This entry lists 6 T cell receptor beta chains sequenced from one sample in a study of T cells in Graves' hyperthyroidism and ophthalmopathy. Amplification of TCR beta CDR3 regions used RNA as the template. Primed by the HTBI set, a first-round RT-PCR was run on the TCR CDR3. A single record per CDR3 protein comes from TCRdb applying MiXCR to the multiplex PCR reads. The sample has 300,000 to 450,000 distinct CDR3 sequences; approximately 15% are singletons. The specimen was blood. These receptors were obtained from a woman aged 55 to 70 with Graves' hyperthyroidism.

This clonotype was detected only a few times. The CDR3 region is CASRRLGGDNEQFF. The CDR3 DNA reads TGCGCCAGCAGGAGGCTAGGTGGGGACAATGAGCAGTTCTTC. This chain connects TRBV4-1 to TRBJ2-1, with D hard to call. CDR1 and CDR2 (germline): MGHRA, YSYEKL. Trimming shortened V by 6 bases and J by 5 bases, and 14 bases separated the two germline ends. The CDR3 consists of 14 residues.

J is TRBJ2-3 and V is TRBV6-1, with D possibly matching TRBD2 (6 bases). The CDR3 runs to 15 residues. Germline CDR1 is MNHNS and CDR2 is SASEGT. The germline V and J ends were trimmed by 6 bases and 8 bases, with 21 bases remaining between them. CDR3 sequence: CASRCGTLLRGTQYF. In DNA, the CDR3 is TGTGCCAGCAGATGCGGGACTCTCCTACGCGGTACGCAGTATTTT.

This clonotype was counted ten times or more. The rearrangement links TRBV12-3 or TRBV12-4 to TRBJ1-2; 9 nucleotides line up with TRBD1. Trimming cost V 3 bases and J 1 base; bases outside gene matches: 3. This CDR3 comprises 15 residues. CDR3 nucleotide sequence: TGTGCCAGCAGTTTTGGGACAGGGAGTAACTATGGCTACACCTTC. Translation gives CASSFGTGSNYGYTF.

This chain uses TRBV12-3 or TRBV12-4 with TRBJ2-1; possible D gene TRBD1, 6 bases. This CDR3 contains 14 residues. V dropped 5 bases and J dropped 2 bases, with 10 bases sitting between them. The CDR3 here is CASSMDSTYNEQFF. The CDR3 coding sequence is TGTGCCAGCAGTATGGACAGTACCTACAATGAGCAGTTCTTC.

This clonotype showed up just a few times. The V and J genes are TRBV4-1 and TRBJ1-1, with D possibly TRBD1 on 5 matching bases. This CDR3 has 14 amino acids. Germline V lookup: CDR1 MGHRA, CDR2 YSYEKL. Trimming removed 0 bases at V and 7 bases at J, with 12 bases between. The CDR3 DNA reads TGCGCCAGCAGCCAAGAAGGGGTTCGCGGTGAAGCTTTCTTT. Amino acids: CASSQEGVRGEAFF.

This clonotype was found many times. V usage is TRBV6-5 and J usage is TRBJ2-7; 9 nucleotides align to TRBD2. Germline assignment: CDR1 MNHEY and CDR2 SVGAGI. The CDR3 has 15 amino acids. V lost 0 bases and J lost 4; bases outside the gene matches: 4. CDR3 amino acids: CASSYSIAGAYEQYF. DNA for the CDR3: TGTGCCAGCAGTTACTCGATAGCGGGAGCTTACGAGCAGTACTTC.